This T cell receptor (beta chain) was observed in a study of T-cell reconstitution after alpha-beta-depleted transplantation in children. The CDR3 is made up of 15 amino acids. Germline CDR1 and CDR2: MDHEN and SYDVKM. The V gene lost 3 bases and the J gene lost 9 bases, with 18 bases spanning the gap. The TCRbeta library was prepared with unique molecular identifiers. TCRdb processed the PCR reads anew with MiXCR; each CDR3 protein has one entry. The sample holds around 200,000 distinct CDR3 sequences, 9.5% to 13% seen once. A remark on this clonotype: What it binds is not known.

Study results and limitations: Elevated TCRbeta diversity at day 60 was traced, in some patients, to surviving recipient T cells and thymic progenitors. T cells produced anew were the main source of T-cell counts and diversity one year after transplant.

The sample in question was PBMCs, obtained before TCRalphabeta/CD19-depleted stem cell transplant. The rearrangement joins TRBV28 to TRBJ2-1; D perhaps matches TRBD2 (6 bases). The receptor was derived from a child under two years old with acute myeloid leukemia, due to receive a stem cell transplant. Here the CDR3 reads CASSLVADGAGEQFF. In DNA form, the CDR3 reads TGTGCCAGCAGTTTGGTAGCGGACGGAGCAGGTGAGCAGTTCTTC.